This entry is about one T cell receptor beta chain. Antigen specificity is unknown. Generated by immunoSEQ multiplex PCR, the TCRdb table keeps only in-frame clones and is missing some. The sample consists of approximately 62,000 clones, nearly 90% of them appearing once. This sample stems from a study of OX40 agonist ivuxolimab in advanced cancers. Study results and caveats: Expanded clones belonging to CD8+ T cells outnumbered, on average, those of CD4+. Some patients who did not respond also had low normalized T-cell clonal expansion.

The V end was cut by 4 bases, the J end by 0 bases, with 23 bases between. This CDR3 is 19 amino acids long. Germline V lookup: CDR1 SGHRS, CDR2 YFSETQ. The chain has TRBV5-1 and TRBJ1-5; weak D call: TRBD1 (6 bases). The source is an adult with an advanced solid tumor such as melanoma, head and neck, liver or kidney cancer. Material: CD4+ or CD8+ T cells sorted from blood, obtained in a trial of the OX40 agonist ivuxolimab. CDR3: CASSQGGAPPAYSNQPQHF. In DNA form, the CDR3 reads TGCGCCAGCAGCCAAGGGGGGGCCCCTCCCGCTTATAGCAATCAGCCCCAGCATTTT.